Listed below are T cell receptor beta chains from one sample, sequenced in a study of Ad26.COV2.S vaccination and SARS-CoV-2 variants. Profiled with immunoSEQ multiplex PCR; TCRdb holds only in-frame clones, not every one. The sample shows about 350,000 clones, approximately 81% of them seen only once. Sample: peripheral blood, taken in a trial of Ad26.COV2.S vaccine versus placebo. The origin of the receptors is a person aged 18-60 years who received the Ad26.COV2.S COVID-19 vaccine or a placebo. Each CDR3 is given with its conserved first and last residue. The order of the fields is J gene, clone size, V gene, D gene, CDR3 DNA, CDR3 protein. D genes are given only for firm matches. Clone sizes are given selectively: once, few, many, or a class where the clone is expanded.

>TRBJ2-1|few|TRBV24-1|TRBD1
TGTGCCACCAGTGACCAGGGACAGGAAGAGCAGTTCTTC
CATSDQGQEEQFF
>TRBJ2-2|.|TRBV28|.
TGTGCCAGCAGTTATCACGGGAGCGGCACCGGGGAGCTGTTTTTT
CASSYHGSGTGELFF
>TRBJ2-5|.|TRBV19|TRBD1
TGTGCCAGTAGTACCGACAGGGAGGAGACCCAGTACTTC
CASSTDREETQYF
>TRBJ1-5|.|TRBV27|TRBD1
TGTGCCAGCAGTTTATCGGGCTGGGGACAGAGCAATCAGCCCCAGCATTTT
CASSLSGWGQSNQPQHF
>TRBJ1-2|.|TRBV5-1|.
TGCGCCAGCGGAACCGGGACACCGTTCTATGGCTACACCTTC
CASGTGTPFYGYTF
>TRBJ1-1|few|TRBV2|.
TGTGCCAGGGCCTCCAACACTGAAGCTTTCTTT
CARASNTEAFF
>TRBJ2-3|.|TRBV4-3|.
TGCGCCAGCAGCCCACTAGGGGTAGACTGGGGCACAGATACGCAGTATTTT
CASSPLGVDWGTDTQYF
>TRBJ1-1|.|TRBV6-6|.
TGTGCCAGCAGCAACAGGGAGATAACTTCTGAAGCTTTCTTT
CASSNREITSEAFF
>TRBJ2-5|.|TRBV5-6|TRBD2
TGTGCCAGCAGCTTGGAACTAGCGGGGGCCCAAGAGACCCAGTACTTC
CASSLELAGAQETQYF
>TRBJ2-2|many|TRBV6-4|TRBD1
TGTGCCAGCAGTGAGATTACAGGGGCCGGGGAGCTGTTTTTT
CASSEITGAGELFF
>TRBJ2-2|many|TRBV13|TRBD2
TGTGCCAGCAGCCGATATGGACTAGATGGGACCGGGGAGCTGTTTTTT
CASSRYGLDGTGELFF
>TRBJ2-1|.|TRBV10-3|.
TGTGCCATCAGTGAGTCGAGGTGGACAAGCTCCTACAATGAGCAGTTCTTC
CAISESRWTSSYNEQFF
>TRBJ2-1|.|TRBV18|.
TGTGCCAGCTCACCAGGGAGGGGGCGCGATGAGCAGTTCTTC
CASSPGRGRDEQFF
>TRBJ2-7|.|TRBV5-5|.
TGTGCCAGCAGCTTTTTACAGGGAGGGTCCTCCTACGAGCAGTACTTC
CASSFLQGGSSYEQYF
>TRBJ2-5|.|TRBV14|TRBD2
TGTGCCAGCAGCCGGGACTATAAAGAGACCCAGTACTTC
CASSRDYKETQYF
>TRBJ2-3|many|TRBV5-4|.
TGTGCCAGCAGCTTGTACGGGGATACGCAGTATTTT
CASSLYGDTQYF